The rows below give T cell receptor beta chains drawn from one sample of a study of OX40 agonist ivuxolimab in advanced cancers. Using immunoSEQ multiplex PCR, the repertoire was profiled, and TCRdb retains in-frame clones only, with some absent. This repertoire shows tens of thousands of clones, 75% to 90% found once; its top ten account for under 4.5%. Sequenced here: CD4+ or CD8+ T cells sorted from blood, sampled in a trial of the OX40 agonist ivuxolimab. These TCRs come from an adult with an advanced solid tumor such as melanoma, head and neck, liver or kidney cancer. Each CDR3 is given without its conserved first and last residue.

12 TRBJ2-1 TRBV29-1 SVAGQGSRSEQF
14 TRBJ1-1 TRBV6-6 ASSYPEAGGSTEAF
14 TRBJ1-3 TRBV15 ATSTPGGDSGNTIY
12 TRBJ2-1 TRBV19 ASTSSGPYNEQF
13 TRBJ2-7 TRBV28 ATKPYGTGFYEQY
15 TRBJ2-1 TRBV18 ASSPSTGRSSYNEQF
11 TRBJ2-7 TRBV4-2 ASSPVSSYEQY
11 TRBJ2-3 TRBV13 ASSTTYTDTQY
14 TRBJ2-7 TRBV27 ASRGLAGLSSYEQY
11 TRBJ1-6 TRBV27 ASRGGVSSPLH
14 TRBJ2-3 TRBV6-1 ASSDRTSGSADTQY
11 TRBJ1-2 TRBV27 ASSLYPMRGYT
15 TRBJ2-3 TRBV13 ASSSRATGSGTDTQY
13 TRBJ1-1 TRBV5-4 ASRTGGIMNTEAF
14 TRBJ1-5 TRBV28 ASSPSWGGSNQPQH
13 TRBJ2-1 TRBV28 ASRSRSTGYNEQF